The TCR beta chain described here comes from a study of T cell responses to AZD1222 COVID-19 vaccine. Overall study findings and caveats: Spike-spanning, vaccine-associated CD4 TCRs were dominant at 160-218 and 743-854. No repertoire was sampled before or during the peak T cell response, only after it. Among the donors, most were white British and more were female, and clonal diversity was possibly underestimated.

TCRdb's table, derived via immunoSEQ multiplex PCR, lists solely in-frame clones and lacks some. Altogether about 110,000 clones are present, more than 75% being singletons, with the ten largest covering around 9.4%. Concerning this clone itself: The antigen is unknown.

Germline V CDR1 and CDR2: SNHLY, FYNNEI. With V trimmed by 6 bases and J by 7 bases, 7 bases remained unmatched. The CDR3 has 13 residues. The sequence was collected from an adult in good health. The sequencing here drew on peripheral blood, taken on day 0 of AZD1222 vaccination. The chain recombines TRBV2 with TRBJ2-7, with 9 bases aligning to TRBD1. CDR3 sequence (DNA): TGTGCCAGCAGCGGTACAGGGGGCAGTGAGCAGTACTTC. This codes for CASSGTGGSEQYF.